What follows is one TCR beta chain and its context. This entry is derived from a study of regulatory T cells in long-lasting Graves disease. In building TCR beta libraries, iRepertoire HTBI primers were used together with Arm-PCR of CDR3 regions. A single record per CDR3 protein comes from TCRdb applying MiXCR to the multiplex PCR reads. The sample lists roughly 450,000 distinct CDR3 sequences, 23% occurring once. The time point was: persistent/refractory GD, antithyroid drugs over 5 years with positive TRAb. RNA extracted from PBMCs served as the sequencing template. The germline V gene has CDR1 SQVTM and CDR2 ANQGSEA. The CDR3 consists of 14 residues. With 0 bases clipped from V and 7 bases from J, the junction kept 8 bases outside the gene matches.

Here the sequenced sample was peripheral blood mononuclear cells (PBMCs), taken when the disease was refractory, from a patient treated with antithyroid drugs. This receptor was obtained from a female donor with Graves disease. The chain couples TRBV29-1 to TRBJ2-5, with 7 bases lining up with TRBD2. In DNA, the CDR3 is TGCAGCGTTGAAGATCGGGGAGGGGCAGGGACCCAGTACTTC. Translated, it gives CSVEDRGGAGTQYF.